One T cell receptor (beta chain) is described in this entry. No antigen is known for it. The study ran its PCR with 60 Vbeta and 13 Jbeta primers. In the authors' workflow: Later reanalysis found around 74 million unique TCR beta chains, around 10 million of them shared. Libraries were prepared by immunoSEQ multiplex PCR; TCRdb keeps only in-frame clonotypes and omits some of them. That table supplies the V and J calls and clone size; D and trimming were determined from the DNA. The data contain fewer than 150,000 clones, around 75% of them singletons. The entry originates in a study of cytomegalovirus exposure and HLA in healthy donors. Findings and caveats of the study: Most subjects' HLA-A and HLA-B alleles were reportedly predicted from TCR beta sequences. Certain indistinguishable V segments, among them TRBV6-2 and TRBV6-3, were excluded.

V lost 6 bases and J lost 4, with 17 bases in between. Germline values: CDR1 ENHRY, CDR2 SYGVKD. The CDR3 has 15 amino acids. This TCR was recovered from a female donor in good health and CMV-seronegative. The chain combines TRBV10-3 with TRBJ2-3, with a possible D match to TRBD1 (5 bases). Sequencing input: PBMCs. This CDR3 reads CAIRAISQGADTQYF. The CDR3 region has the DNA TGTGCCATCAGAGCTATCAGCCAAGGGGCAGATACGCAGTATTTT.